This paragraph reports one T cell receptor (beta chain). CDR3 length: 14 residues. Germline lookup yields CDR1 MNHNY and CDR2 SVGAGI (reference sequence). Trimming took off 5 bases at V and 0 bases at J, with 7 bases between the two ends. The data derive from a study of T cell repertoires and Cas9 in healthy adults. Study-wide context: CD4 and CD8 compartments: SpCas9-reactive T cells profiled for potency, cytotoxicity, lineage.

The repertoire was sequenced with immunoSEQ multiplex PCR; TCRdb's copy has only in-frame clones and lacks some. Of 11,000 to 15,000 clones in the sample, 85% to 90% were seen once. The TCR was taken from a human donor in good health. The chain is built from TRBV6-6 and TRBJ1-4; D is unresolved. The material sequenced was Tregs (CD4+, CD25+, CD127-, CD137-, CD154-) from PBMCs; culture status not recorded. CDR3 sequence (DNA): TGTGCCAGCAGTCAACGAGCAACTAATGAAAAACTGTTTTTT. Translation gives CASSQRATNEKLFF.